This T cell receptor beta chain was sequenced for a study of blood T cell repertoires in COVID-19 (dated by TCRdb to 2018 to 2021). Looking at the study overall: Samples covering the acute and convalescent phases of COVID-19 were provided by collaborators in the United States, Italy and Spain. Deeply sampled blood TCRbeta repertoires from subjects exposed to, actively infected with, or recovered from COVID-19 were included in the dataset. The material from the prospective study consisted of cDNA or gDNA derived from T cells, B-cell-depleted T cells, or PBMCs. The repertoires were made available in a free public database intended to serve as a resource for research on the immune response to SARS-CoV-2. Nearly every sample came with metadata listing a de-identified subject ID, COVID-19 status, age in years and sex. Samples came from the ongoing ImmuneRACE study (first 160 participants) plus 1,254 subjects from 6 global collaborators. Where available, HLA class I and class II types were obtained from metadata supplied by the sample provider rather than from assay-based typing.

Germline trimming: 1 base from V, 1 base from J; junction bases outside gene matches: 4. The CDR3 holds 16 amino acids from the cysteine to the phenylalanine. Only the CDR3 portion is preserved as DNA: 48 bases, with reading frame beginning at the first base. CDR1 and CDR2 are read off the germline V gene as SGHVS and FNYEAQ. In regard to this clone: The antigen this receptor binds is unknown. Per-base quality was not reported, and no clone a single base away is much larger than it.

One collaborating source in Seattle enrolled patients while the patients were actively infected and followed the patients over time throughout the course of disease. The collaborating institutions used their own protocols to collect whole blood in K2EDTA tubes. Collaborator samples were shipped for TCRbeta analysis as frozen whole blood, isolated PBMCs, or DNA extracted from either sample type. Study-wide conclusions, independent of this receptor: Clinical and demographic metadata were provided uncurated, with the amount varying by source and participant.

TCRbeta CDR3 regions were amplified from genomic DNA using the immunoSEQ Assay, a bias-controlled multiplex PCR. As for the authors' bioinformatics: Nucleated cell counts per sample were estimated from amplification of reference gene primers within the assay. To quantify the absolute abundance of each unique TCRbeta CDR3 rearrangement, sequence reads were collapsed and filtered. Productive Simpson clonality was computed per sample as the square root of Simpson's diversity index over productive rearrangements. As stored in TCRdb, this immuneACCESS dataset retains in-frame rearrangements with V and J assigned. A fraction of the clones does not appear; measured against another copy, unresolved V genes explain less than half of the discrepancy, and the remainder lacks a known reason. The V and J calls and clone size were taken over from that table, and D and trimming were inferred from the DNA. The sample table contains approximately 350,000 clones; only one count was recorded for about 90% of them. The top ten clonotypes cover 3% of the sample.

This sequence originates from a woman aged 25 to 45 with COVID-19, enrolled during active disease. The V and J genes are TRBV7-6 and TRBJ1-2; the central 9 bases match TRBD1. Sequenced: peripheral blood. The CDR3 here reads CASSLGDREINYGYTF. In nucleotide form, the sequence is TGTGCCAGCAGCTTAGGGGACAGGGAGATTAACTATGGCTACACCTTC.